The source of this T cell receptor beta chain is a study of beta chain features in type 1 diabetes. Whole-study results and caveats: TCRB CDR3s from Type 1 diabetes patients were moderately but significantly shorter in all four CD4+ subsets.

Germline V CDR1 and CDR2: MGHRA, YSYEKL. V dropped 5 bases and J dropped 4; count of bases not matched to a gene: 6. This CDR3 has 16 amino acids. A CD45RO/CCR7/CD25/CD127/CD95/CD27 panel sorted naive, central memory, regulatory and stem cell-like memory CD4+ cells. In its sample, this clone was seen a few times. Antigen specificity is unknown. Reverse transcription of all isolated RNA meant that expressed TCRB transcripts were sequenced. Some clones are missing from TCRdb's copy, which holds only in-frame ones; the method was immunoSEQ multiplex PCR. The sample shows some 270,000 clones, about a tenth of them seen only once.

Sequencing was done on a sample of naive CD4+ T cells from blood. This clonotype was sampled from a man younger than 45 with type 1 diabetes. The V gene is TRBV4-1, the J gene TRBJ1-6; 9 nucleotides match TRBD1. The CDR3 coding sequence is TGCGCCAGCAGCGCGACAGGGGGGAGGTATAATTCACCCCTCCACTTT. It encodes CASSATGGRYNSPLHF.